One and the same sample provided the 7 T cell receptor beta chains below, sequenced in a study of T cell responses to AZD1222 COVID-19 vaccine. Generated by immunoSEQ multiplex PCR, the TCRdb table keeps only in-frame clones and is missing some. This table has about 180,000 clones, 85% to 90% appearing once. The specimen was peripheral blood, collected 28 days after the second AZD1222 dose. The origin of the receptors is an adult who received the AZD1222 COVID-19 vaccine.

This chain joins TRBV2 and TRBJ1-6; the D gene is possibly TRBD1 (6 bases). The CDR3 extends over 16 amino acids. The germline V and J ends were trimmed by 3 bases and 3 bases, with 12 bases remaining between them. In germline, CDR1 is SNHLY, CDR2 FYNNEI. CDR3 residues: CASSDQGQIYNSPLHF. Here the CDR3 DNA reads TGTGCCAGCAGTGATCAGGGGCAGATCTATAATTCACCCCTCCACTTT.

This sequence joins TRBV6-5 and TRBJ2-7; 9 bases align to TRBD2. The CDR3 contains 14 residues. Germline values: CDR1 MNHEY, CDR2 SVGAGI. The trim removed 6 bases at V and 3 bases at J, leaving 6 bases unmatched. CDR3 nucleotide sequence: TGTGCCAGCAGGGGTCTAGCGGGGAACTACGAGCAGTACTTC. Translation gives CASRGLAGNYEQYF.

The table lists this clone with a few counts. This chain joins TRBV5-4 and TRBJ1-6; D ambiguous. Trimming cost V 7 bases and J 7 bases, with 15 bases left between them. Germline V lookup: CDR1 SGHNT, CDR2 YYREEE (reference sequence). The CDR3 is made up of 14 amino acids. In DNA, the CDR3 is TGTGCCAGCTGTACTAAGGGTCCGAATTCACCCCTCCACTTT. Encoded protein: CASCTKGPNSPLHF.

The rearrangement joins TRBV30 to TRBJ1-1; 8 bases are a match to TRBD1. The CDR3 has 14 amino acids. Germline CDR1 and CDR2: GTSNPN and SVGIG (reference sequence). V shed 4 bases and J 2 bases; nucleotides not matched to a gene: 6. This chain's CDR3 is CAWTSQGANTEAFF. The CDR3 DNA follows: TGTGCCTGGACGAGTCAGGGGGCTAACACTGAAGCTTTCTTT.

This clone was seen a few times. The chain employs TRBV28 and TRBJ1-2, with a possible D match to TRBD1 (5 bases). V lost 4 bases and J lost 4, with 7 bases in between. The CDR3 is 12 residues long. The germline V gene has CDR1 MDHEN and CDR2 SYDVKM. This CDR3 is CASSSDIYGYTF. The CDR3 region has the DNA TGTGCCAGCAGTTCGGACATCTATGGCTACACCTTC.

The chain carries TRBV11-3 and TRBJ1-3, with TRBD1 as a possible D gene (5 bases). The V and J ends lost 5 bases and 0 bases respectively, with 11 bases between them. CDR1 is SGHNT and CDR2 is YENEEA in the germline V gene. The CDR3 is 15 amino acids. In DNA, the CDR3 is TGTGCCAGCAGCGTGGGACCGCTCTCTGGAAACACCATATATTTT. Protein sequence: CASSVGPLSGNTIYF.

The chain employs TRBV6-5 and TRBJ1-2, with D tentatively TRBD1 (5 bases). Per germline, CDR1 MNHEY and CDR2 SVGAGI. The V and J ends lost 6 bases and 6 bases respectively, with 14 bases between them. The CDR3 is 13 residues long. The CDR3 DNA reads TGTGCCAGCAGCATGGAGGGGTTTGATGGCTACACCTTC. Its protein is CASSMEGFDGYTF.